The subject of this entry is one TCR beta chain. The antigen it binds to is not known. Sequence at one end of the junction differs from germline and may be a read error. Adults with ileal or ileocolonic Crohn's disease for whom ileocolonic resection was indicated were considered eligible. Before DNA extraction, whole ileal mucosal biopsies were kept frozen at -80 degrees C. Genomic DNA was extracted from frozen whole biopsies with a TRizol-based method and quantified on a NanoDrop 2000 spectrophotometer. This entry is derived from a study of T cell repertoires in ileal Crohn's disease (dated by TCRdb to about 2019). Regarding the study in general: The median duration of disease was approximately 7.9 years, and at the time of surgery roughly a third of patients were active smokers. Every patient underwent surgery because of a complication, which was stricturing disease in approximately 60% and penetrating disease in 39%. Roughly half of the patients were given postoperative therapy, with some 17 on anti-TNF agents and about a dozen on thiopurines. A prospective multicentre cohort supplied the 57 Crohn's disease patients whose TCR repertoires were analysed. Running in parallel with the study was a multicentre cohort set up to find predictors of early endoscopic recurrence following ileocolonic resection. Endoscopic postoperative recurrence was defined by a Rutgeerts score above i0. A total of 171 mucosal samples from approximately 60 patients were sequenced, collected from several sites on the surgical specimen and at postoperative endoscopy.

CDR1 and CDR2, per the germline V gene (reference sequence), are LNHNV and YYDKDF. Counted from cysteine to phenylalanine, this CDR3 has 14 amino acids. CDR3 DNA is the only sequence kept; it has 42 bases, read in frame from the first base. Roughly 500 nanograms of biopsy DNA per sample were submitted for commercial TCRB immunosequencing. Adaptive Biotechnology amplified the CDR3 regions from genomic DNA with a two-step multiplex PCR designed to control amplification bias. In the first PCR, primers covered every V and J gene segment, and in the second PCR, barcodes and Illumina adapters were added. CDR3 libraries were sequenced using an Illumina instrument. In the source study's methods: Analysis combined the vendor-provided pipelines with custom analysis of raw data in R/Bioconductor under R version 3.3.0. Clonality, which ranges from 0 to 1, was calculated as the inverse of the normalised Shannon entropy across all productive clones. High-frequency clones were defined as the repertoire share of the top 100 clones, retaining only clones passing a 95% confidence test. Repertoire diversity was measured with the Simpson index, and overlap between samples was measured with the Morisita-Horn index. TCRdb took this table from immuneACCESS and kept in-frame rearrangements with V and J called. Such tables lack part of the clones; where checked against another copy, unresolved V genes explain under half of the gap, and the rest is unexplained. The V and J calls and clone size were taken over from that table, and D and trimming were inferred from the DNA. This sample lists 17,000 or so clones; about 91% were detected once. Around 5.5% of the sample comes from the top ten.

On the study overall, not on this receptor specifically: Only a subgroup of patients, of unstated size, had their mucosal CD4 and CD8 T cells sorted and sequenced. Higher percentages of high-frequency clones at the time of surgery were linked to endoscopic recurrence, and every patient with clonality above 26.8% (18/57) had recurrence. Sorted CD8 T cells carried more high-frequency clones than CD4 T cells, suggesting mucosal expansions were mainly CD8. Patients who were active smokers at surgery had a significantly higher proportion of clonal expansions than non-smokers (around 24% vs 18%, p=0.02).

This chain is built from TRBV15 and TRBJ2-2, with 8 middle bases fitting TRBD2. The origin of this receptor is an adult with Crohn's disease. Sequencing was done on a sample of ileal tissue. The CDR3: CATRRAGAYGELFF. The DNA reads as follows: TGTGCCACCAGGAGAGCGGGAGCCTATGGGGAGCTGTTTTTT.